The TCR beta chain under discussion was sequenced for a study of blood T cell repertoires in COVID-19. Turning to the study itself: Samples of COVID-19 (acute and convalescent) were obtained from the United States, Italy and Spain. Sample material is recorded as cDNA or gDNA derived from T cells, B-cell-depleted T cells, or PBMCs.

Germline CDR1 and CDR2: MNHEY and SVGAGI. The CDR3 runs to 11 residues. V was shortened by 8 bases and J by 7 bases, with 12 bases between the two germline ends. Original processing methods: How many nucleated cells were present was estimated from reference gene primer amplification. Here immunoSEQ multiplex PCR was the method, and the copy in TCRdb shows in-frame clones only, minus some. V and J calls and clone size follow that table, whereas D and trimming were derived from the DNA. The data show 46,000 or so clones, about 88% seen once. The TCR originated in a man aged 65 to 85 with active COVID-19. The specimen sequenced was peripheral blood. The V gene is TRBV6-5, the J gene TRBJ2-7; no clear D. CDR3 in DNA: TGTGCCAGCGGGCCCTTAGTAGAGCAGTACTTC. It specifies CASGPLVEQYF.